This paragraph reports one T cell receptor (beta chain). Antigen unknown. The sample is drawn from a study of cytomegalovirus exposure and HLA in healthy donors. General study findings and limits: The finding came from a later analysis; first-cohort TCR clusters tended to co-occur in the roughly 110 validation repertoires.

Repertoires were generated with immunoSEQ multiplex PCR, while TCRdb's copy carries only in-frame clones and drops some. Of 100,000 to 150,000 clones in the sample, approximately 89% are singletons; the top ten hold around 1.2%. The CDR3 totals 12 residues. CDR1 and CDR2 from the germline V gene are SGHRS and YFSETQ. The V end was cut by 1 base, the J end by 7 bases, with 8 bases between. Sample: PBMCs. This clonotype was obtained from a woman younger than 35 in good health and CMV-seronegative. The chain carries TRBV5-1 and TRBJ1-1; D not certain. CDR3: CASSLRGYEAFF. The CDR3 nucleotides are TGCGCCAGCAGCTTGAGAGGATATGAAGCTTTCTTT.